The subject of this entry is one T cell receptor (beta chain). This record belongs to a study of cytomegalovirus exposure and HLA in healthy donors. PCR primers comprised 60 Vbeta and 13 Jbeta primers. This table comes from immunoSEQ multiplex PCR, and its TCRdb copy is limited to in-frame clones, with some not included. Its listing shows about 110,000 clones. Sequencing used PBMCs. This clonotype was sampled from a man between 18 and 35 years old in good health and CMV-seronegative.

As DNA, the CDR3 is TGTGCCAGCACCCCAAGAGGACAGAGTGTCTCCTACGAGCAGTACTTC. This gives the protein CASTPRGQSVSYEQYF. V gene TRBV5-5 combines with J gene TRBJ2-7; weak D call: TRBD1 (6 bases). The germline CDR1 and CDR2 sequences are SGHKS and YYEKEE (reference sequence). The CDR3 covers 16 residues. The V end lost 6 bases, the J end lost 0 bases, and 19 bases lay between the germline ends.